This T cell receptor beta chain was recorded in a study of shared clonotypes between healthy human individuals. General study results and limits: Non-shared clonotypes had lower generation probabilities than clonotypes shared by all four sorted-subset donors.

Some clones are missing from TCRdb's copy, which holds only in-frame ones; the method was immunoSEQ multiplex PCR. The sample lists around 720,000 clones; more than 70% were seen once. Note on this clone: What it recognizes is unknown.

Germline CDR1 is LNHDA and CDR2 is SQIVND (reference sequence). The CDR3 runs 14 residues. Between the trimmed V and J ends, which lost 5 bases and 2 bases, there was a span of 12 bases. Investigators divided CD4+ cells into CD45RA+ naive and CD45RA-negative memory subsets. The chain uses TRBV19 and TRBJ1-1; D ambiguous. What was sequenced was memory CD4+ T cells sorted from blood. Documented subset: CD45RA-negative fraction. The sequence was obtained from a woman under 40 in good health. The CDR3 sequence: CASSQRTGNTEAFF. DNA for the CDR3: TGTGCCAGTAGTCAGAGGACGGGAAACACTGAAGCTTTCTTT.